A selection of T cell receptor beta chains follows, all from one sample in a study of CD8+ T cells in alopecia areata. Using immunoSEQ multiplex PCR, the repertoire was profiled, and TCRdb retains in-frame clones only, with some absent. The sample comprises some 190,000 clones, less than 65% of which are singletons, and just over 1% rests with the top ten. This sample comprised CD4+ T cells sorted from blood, obtained at week 24, from a patient treated with tofacitinib. These receptors were taken from a human donor with alopecia areata. Each CDR3 is given with its conserved first and last residue. A D gene is named only where the DNA matches it firmly. Rows give clone size only sometimes, using once, few, many, or a class for an expanded clone.

NA	TRBV9	TRBJ2-3	TRBD2	TGTGCCAGCAGCGTAGCGGGGGGGGCCTCCACAGATACGCAGTATTTT	CASSVAGGASTDTQYF
NA	TRBV30	TRBJ1-5	TRBD1	TGTGCCTGGAGTGTGGACAGGGTTAGCAATCAGCCCCAGCATTTT	CAWSVDRVSNQPQHF
NA	TRBV29-1	TRBJ2-7	NA	TGCAGCGCAATCGGGTCCCAATACGAGCAGTACTTC	CSAIGSQYEQYF
NA	TRBV7-8	TRBJ2-6	NA	TGTGCCAGCAGCTGGCAGGGGGGGGCGCAGGCCGGGGCCAACGTCCTGACTTTC	CASSWQGGAQAGANVLTF
few	TRBV12-5	TRBJ2-7	NA	TGTGCTAGTGGTTTGGACAGCTACGAGCAGTACTTC	CASGLDSYEQYF
NA	TRBV2	TRBJ1-1	NA	TGTGCCAGCAGTGAAGCAGGACGGGGGACTGAAGCTTTCTTT	CASSEAGRGTEAFF
few	TRBV29-1	TRBJ1-4	NA	TGCAGCGTTTCCGGGACTAGGAATGAAAAACTGTTTTTT	CSVSGTRNEKLFF
few	TRBV18	TRBJ2-1	TRBD1	TGTGCCAGCTCACAGGGACAGAACAATGAGCAGTTCTTC	CASSQGQNNEQFF
NA	TRBV5-1	TRBJ2-4	NA	TGCGCCAGCAGCTTGGATGGATTAGCCAAAAACATTCAGTACTTC	CASSLDGLAKNIQYF
NA	TRBV29-1	TRBJ2-2	NA	TGCAGCGTTGGGAGCGGATCTCTCACCGGGGAGCTGTTTTTT	CSVGSGSLTGELFF
NA	TRBV29-1	TRBJ2-7	TRBD1	TGCAGCGTTGAAGACACAGGGGGACGCGAGCAGTACTTC	CSVEDTGGREQYF
NA	TRBV6-6	TRBJ1-5	NA	TGTGCCAGCCGATCCCCTGGGGGGGTTAGCAATCAGCCCCAGCATTTT	CASRSPGGVSNQPQHF
NA	TRBV19	TRBJ1-6	NA	TGTGCCAGTAGTCCATACTGGGTGACAGGTTCACCCCTCCACTTT	CASSPYWVTGSPLHF
NA	TRBV7-2	TRBJ2-5	NA	TGTGCCAGCAGCTTACGCCGGTCGGAACACCGAGAGACCCAGTACTTC	CASSLRRSEHRETQYF
NA	TRBV7-9	TRBJ2-6	NA	TGTGCCGGAGTAACTGGGGCCAACGTCCTGACTTTC	CAGVTGANVLTF
NA	TRBV29-1	TRBJ1-6	NA	TGCAGCGTTGCTGGACAGCCCGATTCACCCCTCCACTTT	CSVAGQPDSPLHF
NA	TRBV29-1	TRBJ1-2	TRBD1	TGCAGTGCCGGGACAGGGAACTCCTATGGCTACACCTTC	CSAGTGNSYGYTF
NA	TRBV30	TRBJ1-2	TRBD1	TGTGCCTGGAGTGTTTCGGACAGGGCGTACTATGGCTACACCTTC	CAWSVSDRAYYGYTF
few	TRBV6-5	TRBJ1-2	NA	TGTGCCAGCAGTACCCCTATTGGGGGCTACACCTTC	CASSTPIGGYTF
NA	TRBV10-3	TRBJ1-2	TRBD1	TGTGCCATCAGTGATCAGGGGGCCGTACGTGGCTACACCTTC	CAISDQGAVRGYTF
once	TRBV29-1	TRBJ2-3	TRBD1	TGCAGCGCCATCGGACAGGGGCCAGATACGCAGTATTTT	CSAIGQGPDTQYF
NA	TRBV29-1	TRBJ1-2	NA	TGCAGCGTTGGAAGGTTAGGTGGCTACACCTTC	CSVGRLGGYTF
NA	TRBV29-1	TRBJ2-1	NA	TGCAGCGTTGTAGTAGGGAACAATGAGCAGTTCTTC	CSVVVGNNEQFF
NA	TRBV7-2	TRBJ1-2	NA	TGTGCCAGCAGCTTAGCCCTACTTAGCCAGGGGTATGGCTACACCTTC	CASSLALLSQGYGYTF
NA	TRBV9	TRBJ2-1	NA	TGTGCCAGCAGCTATAGACAGTACAATGAGCAGTTCTTC	CASSYRQYNEQFF
NA	TRBV6-5	TRBJ1-6	NA	TGTGCCAGCAGTCGCGAATTTCGGTCACCCCTCCACTTT	CASSREFRSPLHF
NA	TRBV29-1	TRBJ1-2	TRBD1	TGCAGCGTTGAACACCCAAGGACAGGGCAAGGGTATGGCTACACCTTC	CSVEHPRTGQGYGYTF
NA	TRBV7-8	TRBJ1-1	NA	TGTGCCAGCAGCTTAATGGAGGGGAACACTGAAGCTTTCTTT	CASSLMEGNTEAFF
NA	TRBV29-1	TRBJ2-7	TRBD2	TGCAGCGTTTCTACTAGCGGGGAGTACGAGCAGTACTTC	CSVSTSGEYEQYF
NA	TRBV29-1	TRBJ1-5	NA	TGCAGCGTTGTTGCGCAGGGACAAAATCAGCCCCAGCATTTT	CSVVAQGQNQPQHF
NA	TRBV5-1	TRBJ2-6	TRBD1	TGCGCCAGCATCCGGAACAGGGGTAGTACTGGGGCCAACGTCCTGACTTTC	CASIRNRGSTGANVLTF
NA	TRBV7-8	TRBJ2-7	NA	TGTGCCAGCAGCTTAGGCCAGGGTCAGGTAGAGGAGCAGTACTTC	CASSLGQGQVEEQYF
NA	TRBV29-1	TRBJ2-7	TRBD1	TGCAGCGTCGGACAGGACTACGAGCAGTACTTC	CSVGQDYEQYF
once	TRBV27	TRBJ1-2	NA	TGTGCCAGCAGTCCCATCGGGACGGGCGCTAACTATGGCTACACCTTC	CASSPIGTGANYGYTF
NA	TRBV11-2	TRBJ1-2	NA	TGTGCCAGCAGCTTAGCAGGGAGCGGTGGCTACACCTTC	CASSLAGSGGYTF
NA	TRBV30	TRBJ1-2	NA	TGTGCCTGGAGCACCAATAGCTATGGCTACACCTTC	CAWSTNSYGYTF
NA	TRBV5-1	TRBJ2-7	TRBD1	TGCGCCAGCAGCTTGGATCCAGGGGGCGCGTACGAGCAGTACTTC	CASSLDPGGAYEQYF
NA	TRBV6-5	TRBJ2-7	NA	TGTGCCAGCAGTGAAGTGGTCGAGCAGTACTTC	CASSEVVEQYF
few	TRBV29-1	TRBJ1-2	NA	TGCAGCGCCGCCAGCACCGGCGGTATGGGTGGCTACACCTTC	CSAASTGGMGGYTF
NA	TRBV4-3	TRBJ2-2	TRBD2	TGCGCCAGCAGCCAAGATGCGTCCGGGACTACCACCGGGGAGCTGTTTTTT	CASSQDASGTTTGELFF
NA	TRBV29-1	TRBJ1-2	TRBD1	TGCAGCGTTGGAGGCACAGGACAGGGCGTCTATGGCTACACCTTC	CSVGGTGQGVYGYTF
NA	TRBV25-1	TRBJ1-5	NA	TGTGCCAGCAGTTCCCGGGGGAGCTCCAATCAGCCCCAGCATTTT	CASSSRGSSNQPQHF
NA	TRBV23-1	TRBJ1-4	TRBD1	TGCGCCAGCAGTCAGCAACAGGGGGCAGATCTAAAGACTAATGAAAAACTGTTTTTT	CASSQQQGADLKTNEKLFF
NA	TRBV30	TRBJ2-6	NA	TGTGCCTGGAGTAAGACCTCTGGGGCCAACGTCCTGACTTTC	CAWSKTSGANVLTF
few	TRBV21-1	TRBJ1-5	NA	TGTGCCAGCAGCAGGACGGGGGGTCGTCAGCCCCAGCATTTT	CASSRTGGRQPQHF
few	TRBV29-1	TRBJ2-1	TRBD2	TGCAGCGGGACCCGGGGGGGAATCAATGAGCAGTTCTTC	CSGTRGGINEQFF